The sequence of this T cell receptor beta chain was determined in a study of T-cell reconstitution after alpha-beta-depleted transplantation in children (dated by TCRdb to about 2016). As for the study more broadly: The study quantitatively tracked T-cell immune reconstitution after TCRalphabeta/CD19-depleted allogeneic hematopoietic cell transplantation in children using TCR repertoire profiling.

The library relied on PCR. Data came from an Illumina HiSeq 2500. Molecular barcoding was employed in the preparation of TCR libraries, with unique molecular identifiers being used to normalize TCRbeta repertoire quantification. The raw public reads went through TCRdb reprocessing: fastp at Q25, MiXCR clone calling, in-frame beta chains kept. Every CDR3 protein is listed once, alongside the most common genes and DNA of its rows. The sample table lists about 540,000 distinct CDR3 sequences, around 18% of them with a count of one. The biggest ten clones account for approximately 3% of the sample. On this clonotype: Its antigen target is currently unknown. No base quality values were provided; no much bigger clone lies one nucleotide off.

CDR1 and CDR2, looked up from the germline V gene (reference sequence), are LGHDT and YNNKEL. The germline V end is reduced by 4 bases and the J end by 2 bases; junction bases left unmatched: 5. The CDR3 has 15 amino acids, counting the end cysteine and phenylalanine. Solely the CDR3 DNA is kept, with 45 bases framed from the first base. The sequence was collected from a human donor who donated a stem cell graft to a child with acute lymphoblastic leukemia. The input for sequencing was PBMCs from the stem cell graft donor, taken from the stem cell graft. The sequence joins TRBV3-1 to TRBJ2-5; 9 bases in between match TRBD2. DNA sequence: TGTGCCAGCAGCCCCGGACTAGCGTTTCAAGAGACCCAGTACTTC. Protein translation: CASSPGLAFQETQYF.